This T cell receptor beta chain was identified during a study of control samples from healthy donors and cancer patients. Only in-frame clones appear in the TCRdb table, and some are missing; sequencing was by immunoSEQ multiplex PCR. This sample carries 100,000 to 150,000 clones, roughly 87% of them seen once, and the ten largest clones take 1.5% to 2%. Germline-derived CDR1 and CDR2 are SGHVS and FNYEAQ. V was cut by 1 base and J by 6 bases, with 13 bases left in between. The CDR3 loop spans 14 amino acids. The chain has TRBV7-6 and TRBJ2-7; a weak D match, TRBD1 (6 bases). The sequencing sample was made of blood. This clonotype was obtained from a man aged 18 to 30 in good health. CDR3 sequence: CASSLGGPEGEQYF. As DNA, the CDR3 is TGTGCCAGCAGCTTAGGGGGGCCGGAAGGCGAGCAGTACTTC.